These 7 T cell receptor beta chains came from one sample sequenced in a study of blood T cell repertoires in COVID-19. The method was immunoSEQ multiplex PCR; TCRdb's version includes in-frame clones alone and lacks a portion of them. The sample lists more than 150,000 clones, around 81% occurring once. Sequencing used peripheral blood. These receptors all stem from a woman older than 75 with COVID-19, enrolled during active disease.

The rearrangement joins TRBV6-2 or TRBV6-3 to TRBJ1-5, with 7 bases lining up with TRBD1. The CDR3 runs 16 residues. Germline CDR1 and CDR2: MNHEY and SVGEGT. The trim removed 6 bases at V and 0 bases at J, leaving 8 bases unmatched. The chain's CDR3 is CASSSDRIYSNQPQHF. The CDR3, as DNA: TGTGCCAGCAGCTCGGACAGGATTTATAGCAATCAGCCCCAGCATTTT.

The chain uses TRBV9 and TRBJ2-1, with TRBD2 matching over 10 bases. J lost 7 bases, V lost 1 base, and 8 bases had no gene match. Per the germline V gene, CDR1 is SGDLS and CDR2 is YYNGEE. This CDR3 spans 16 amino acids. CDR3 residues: CASSVWASGSRNEQFF. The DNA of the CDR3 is TGTGCCAGCAGCGTATGGGCTAGCGGGAGTCGGAATGAGCAGTTCTTC.

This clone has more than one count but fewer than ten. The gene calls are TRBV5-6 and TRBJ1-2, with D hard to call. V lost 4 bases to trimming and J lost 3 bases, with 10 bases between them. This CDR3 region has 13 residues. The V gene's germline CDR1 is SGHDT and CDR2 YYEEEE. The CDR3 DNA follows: TGTGCCAGCAGCCCAGGACTTCACTATGGCTACACCTTC. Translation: CASSPGLHYGYTF.

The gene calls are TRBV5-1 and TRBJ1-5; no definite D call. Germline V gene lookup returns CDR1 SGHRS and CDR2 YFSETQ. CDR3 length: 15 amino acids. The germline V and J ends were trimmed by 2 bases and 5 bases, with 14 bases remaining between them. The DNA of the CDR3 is TGCGCCAGCAGCTTTGCCGGTTTATCGGATCAGCCCCAGCATTTT. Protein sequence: CASSFAGLSDQPQHF.

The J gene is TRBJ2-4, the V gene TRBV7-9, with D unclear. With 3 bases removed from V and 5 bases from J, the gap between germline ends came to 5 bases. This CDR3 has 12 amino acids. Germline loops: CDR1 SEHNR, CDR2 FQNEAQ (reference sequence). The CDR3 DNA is TGTGCCAGCAGCTTGTTAGAAAACATTCAGTACTTC. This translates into CASSLLENIQYF.

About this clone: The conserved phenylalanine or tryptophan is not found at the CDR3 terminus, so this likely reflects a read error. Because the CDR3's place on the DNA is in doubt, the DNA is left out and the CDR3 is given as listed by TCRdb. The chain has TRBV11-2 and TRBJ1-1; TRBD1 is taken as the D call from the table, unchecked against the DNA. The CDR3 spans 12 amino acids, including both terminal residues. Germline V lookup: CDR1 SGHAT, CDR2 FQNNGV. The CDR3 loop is CASSWSGTELKL.

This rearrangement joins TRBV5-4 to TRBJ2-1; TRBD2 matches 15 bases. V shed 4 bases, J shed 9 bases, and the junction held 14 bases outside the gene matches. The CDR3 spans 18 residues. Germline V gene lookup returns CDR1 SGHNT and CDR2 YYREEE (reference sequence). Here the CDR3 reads CASSRDRGLAGGPSEQFF. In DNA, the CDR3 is TGTGCCAGCAGCCGGGACCGAGGACTAGCGGGAGGGCCGAGTGAGCAGTTCTTC.